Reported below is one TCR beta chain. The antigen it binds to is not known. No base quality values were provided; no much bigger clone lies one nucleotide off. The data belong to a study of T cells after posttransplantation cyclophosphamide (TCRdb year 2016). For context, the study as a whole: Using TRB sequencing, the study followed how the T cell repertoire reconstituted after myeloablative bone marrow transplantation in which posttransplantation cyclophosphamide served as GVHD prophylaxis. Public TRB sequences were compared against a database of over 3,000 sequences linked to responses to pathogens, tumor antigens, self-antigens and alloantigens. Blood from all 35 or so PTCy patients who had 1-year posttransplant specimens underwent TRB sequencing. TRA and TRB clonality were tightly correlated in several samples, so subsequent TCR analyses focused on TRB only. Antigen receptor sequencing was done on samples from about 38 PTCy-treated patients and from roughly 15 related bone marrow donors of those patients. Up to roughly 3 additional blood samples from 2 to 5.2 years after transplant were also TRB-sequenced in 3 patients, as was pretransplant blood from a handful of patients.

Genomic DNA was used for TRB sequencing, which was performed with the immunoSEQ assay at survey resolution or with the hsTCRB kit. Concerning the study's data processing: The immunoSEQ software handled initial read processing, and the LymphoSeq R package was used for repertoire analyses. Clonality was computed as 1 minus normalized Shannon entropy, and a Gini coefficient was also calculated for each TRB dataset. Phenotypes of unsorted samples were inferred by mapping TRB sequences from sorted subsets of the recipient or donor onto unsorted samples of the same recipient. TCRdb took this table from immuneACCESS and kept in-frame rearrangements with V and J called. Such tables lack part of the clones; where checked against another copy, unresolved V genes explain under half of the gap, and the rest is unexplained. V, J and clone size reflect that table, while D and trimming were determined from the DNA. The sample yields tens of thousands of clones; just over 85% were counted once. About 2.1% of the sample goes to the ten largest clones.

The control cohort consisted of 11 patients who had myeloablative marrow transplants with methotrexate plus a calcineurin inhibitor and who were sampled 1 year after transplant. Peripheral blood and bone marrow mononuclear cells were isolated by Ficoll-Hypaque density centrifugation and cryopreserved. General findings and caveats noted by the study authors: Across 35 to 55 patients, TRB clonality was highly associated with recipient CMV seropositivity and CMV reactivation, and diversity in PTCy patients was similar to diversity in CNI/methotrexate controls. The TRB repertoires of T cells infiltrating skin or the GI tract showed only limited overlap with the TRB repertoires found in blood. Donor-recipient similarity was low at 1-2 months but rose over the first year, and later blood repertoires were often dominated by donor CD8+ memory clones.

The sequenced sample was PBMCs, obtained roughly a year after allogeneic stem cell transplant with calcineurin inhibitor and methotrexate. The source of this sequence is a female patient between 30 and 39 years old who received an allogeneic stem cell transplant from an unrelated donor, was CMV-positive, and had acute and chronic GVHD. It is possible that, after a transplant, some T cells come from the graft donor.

The CDR3 here reads CASSLVPGQEMNTEAFF. The nucleotide sequence reads as follows: TGTGCCAGCTCACTCGTCCCGGGACAGGAGATGAACACTGAAGCTTTCTTT. The V and J genes are TRBV18 and TRBJ1-1, with 8 junctional bases fitting TRBD1. The CDR3 runs 17 amino acids, cysteine and phenylalanine included. Only the CDR3 portion is preserved as DNA: 51 bases, with reading frame beginning at the first base. The germline V gene specifies KGHSH as CDR1 and LQKENI as CDR2. Unmatched junction bases come to 10, with V trimmed by 4 bases and J by 0 bases. Where the CDR3 stops, the reference TRBV18 and TRBJ1-1 genes take over; the full variable domain is NAGVMQNPRHLVRRRGQEARLRCSPMKGHSHVYWYRQLPEEGLKFMVYLQKENIIDESGMPKERFSAEFPKEGPSILRIQQVVRGDSAAYFCASSLVPGQEMNTEAFFGQGTRLTVV.